The 5 T cell receptor beta chains reported below all come from one sample, sequenced in a study of human T cells and chemical hapten exposure. TCRdb reprocessed the RACE reads via MiXCR and lists one record per CDR3 protein. This table holds around 35,000 distinct CDR3 sequences, about 5.5% found once. Specified time point: healthy volunteer bleed at 6 weeks. RNA extraction used unfractionated whole blood as the source of total RNA. Sequencing used whole blood. The receptors originated from a human donor in good health. Some clones in this sample may be carry-over from other donors' samples.

This clonotype appeared many times. V usage is TRBV29-1 and J usage is TRBJ2-3; possibly TRBD2 for D (5 bases). Germline V gene sequence: CDR1 SQVTM, CDR2 ANQGSEA. The CDR3 has 14 residues. V lost 2 bases and J 1 base, leaving 10 bases between the germline ends. CDR3 sequence (DNA): TGCAGCGTTGAATCGGGGATCCGCACAGATACGCAGTATTTT. Translation: CSVESGIRTDTQYF.

A few counts support this clonotype. This rearrangement joins TRBV19 to TRBJ1-1; D is ambiguous. The CDR3 spans 17 residues. Trimming took off 2 bases at V and 0 bases at J, with 16 bases between the two ends. Germline V gene lookup returns CDR1 LNHDA and CDR2 SQIVND (reference sequence). The CDR3 loop is CASSIRRRGGMNTEAFF. DNA of the CDR3: TGTGCCAGTAGTATAAGGCGCCGAGGAGGAATGAACACTGAAGCTTTCTTT.

This clonotype appeared many times. The genes are TRBV7-9 and TRBJ1-1, with D uncertain. CDR1 and CDR2 from the germline V gene are SEHNR and FQNEAQ (reference sequence). This CDR3 is 14 amino acids long. Deletions cut 1 base from V and 2 bases from J, with 8 bases between. The CDR3 loop is CASSLEAANTEAFF. The CDR3 nucleotides are TGTGCCAGCAGCTTAGAGGCAGCAAACACTGAAGCTTTCTTT.

This clonotype was detected many times. This chain uses TRBV15 with TRBJ2-1; D call uncertain. The V gene's germline CDR1 is LNHNV and CDR2 YYDKDF (reference sequence). Trimming took 3 bases from V and 12 from J, leaving 15 bases between them. The CDR3 contains 13 residues. The CDR3 nucleotides read TGTGCCACCAGCAGGGTATTTAGTGGCTGGCAGTTCTTC. It specifies CATSRVFSGWQFF.

About this clonotype: This may arise from a read error, as a much more abundant clone is one base away. The chain joins TRBV5-1 to TRBJ2-5, with a possible D match to TRBD2 (5 bases). Trimming removed 0 bases at V and 2 bases at J, with 11 bases between. The CDR3 is 15 residues long. Germline loops: CDR1 SGHRS, CDR2 YFSETQ. The CDR3 sequence is CASSLVGLFQETQYF. CDR3 bases: TGCGCCAGCAGCTTGGTCGGACTGTTTCAAGAGACCCAGTACTTC.